The rows below give T cell receptor beta chains drawn from one sample of a study of OX40 agonist ivuxolimab in advanced cancers. Method: immunoSEQ multiplex PCR; TCRdb's copy keeps in-frame clones and lacks some. The data contain about 62,000 clones, about four fifths of them seen just once; the ten biggest clones take up roughly a tenth. The sample here was CD4+ or CD8+ T cells sorted from blood, taken in a trial of the OX40 agonist ivuxolimab. The receptors come from an adult with an advanced solid tumor such as melanoma, head and neck, liver or kidney cancer. The CDR3 runs from the conserved cysteine through the conserved F or W. D genes are given only for firm matches. Clone size is shown for a subset of rows, as once, few, many or a class of expanded clone.

TRBJ2-7,-,-,TRBV4-1,CASSQDPYSDYYEQYF,TGCGCCAGCAGCCAAGATCCGTACAGCGACTACTACGAGCAGTACTTC
TRBJ2-2,TRBD2,-,TRBV10-3,CAISAIAGTNTGELFF,TGTGCCATCAGTGCTATAGCGGGAACGAACACCGGGGAGCTGTTTTTT
TRBJ2-2,-,-,TRBV6-5,CASSYKGTGELFF,TGTGCCAGCAGTTACAAAGGCACCGGGGAGCTGTTTTTT
TRBJ2-7,-,-,TRBV10-3,CAISGPSDEQYF,TGTGCCATCAGCGGCCCTTCGGACGAGCAGTACTTC
TRBJ2-7,TRBD2,-,TRBV30,CAWSVLGLAGHEQYF,TGTGCCTGGAGTGTACTCGGACTAGCGGGCCACGAGCAGTACTTC
TRBJ2-7,TRBD2,-,TRBV7-9,CASSQPTSGVEEQYF,TGTGCCAGCAGCCAGCCGACTAGCGGAGTGGAGGAGCAGTACTTC
TRBJ2-7,-,-,TRBV6-1,CASSEKGGGVYEQYF,TGTGCCAGCAGTGAAAAAGGTGGTGGGGTTTACGAGCAGTACTTC
TRBJ2-7,-,-,TRBV7-6,CASSLLTYEQYF,TGTGCCAGCAGCTTACTTACTTACGAGCAGTACTTC
TRBJ1-1,-,-,TRBV7-7,CASSLDLNTEAFF,TGTGCCAGCAGCTTAGATCTGAACACTGAAGCTTTCTTT
TRBJ2-7,TRBD2,-,TRBV4-1,CASSQEREVYEQYF,TGCGCCAGCAGCCAAGAACGGGAGGTTTACGAGCAGTACTTC
TRBJ2-5,-,-,TRBV6-1,CASSEVDFRSGETQYF,TGTGCCAGCAGTGAAGTCGACTTCAGGAGCGGAGAGACCCAGTACTTC
TRBJ1-1,-,-,TRBV5-8,CASSLRSRNTEAFF,TGTGCCAGCAGCTTGCGGTCCAGGAACACTGAAGCTTTCTTT
TRBJ2-7,-,-,TRBV7-2,CASSSGPSRGGEQYF,TGTGCCAGCAGCTCCGGCCCCTCTCGCGGCGGCGAGCAGTACTTC
TRBJ1-1,TRBD1,-,TRBV30,CAWRGGGRNTEAFF,TGTGCCTGGAGGGGAGGGGGCAGGAACACTGAAGCTTTCTTT
TRBJ2-5,-,-,TRBV5-1,CASSLTTQETQYF,TGCGCCAGCAGCTTGACTACCCAAGAGACCCAGTACTTC
TRBJ2-5,-,-,TRBV4-2,CASSQDQQGGGETQYF,TGTGCCAGCAGCCAAGATCAACAGGGCGGCGGAGAGACCCAGTACTTC
TRBJ2-1,TRBD2,-,TRBV7-2,CASSLRTLTGGAVFF,TGTGCCAGCAGCCTTAGGACCCTTACGGGGGGGGCTGTGTTCTTC
TRBJ2-7,-,-,TRBV5-4,CASSLGAGEQYF,TGTGCCAGCAGCTTGGGAGCAGGCGAGCAGTACTTC
TRBJ2-7,-,-,TRBV11-1,CASSLSGRVYF,TGTGCCAGCAGCTTATCGGGCAGGGTTTACTTC
TRBJ2-3,TRBD2,-,TRBV9,CASSVSITGTSGGAPTDTQYF,TGTGCCAGCAGCGTTTCCATCACCGGGACTAGCGGGGGGGCCCCAACAGATACGCAGTATTTT
TRBJ2-7,TRBD1,-,TRBV7-9,CASSLLDRGYEQYF,TGTGCCAGCAGCTTACTTGACAGGGGGTACGAGCAGTACTTC
TRBJ2-2,-,few,TRBV2,CASSVTGGPGELFF,TGTGCCAGCAGTGTTACCGGAGGACCCGGGGAGCTGTTTTTT
TRBJ1-5,TRBD1,few,TRBV30,CAWSTAGGSQPQHF,TGTGCCTGGAGTACGGCAGGGGGCAGCCAGCCCCAGCATTTT
TRBJ2-2,TRBD1,-,TRBV2,CASSGTGNTGELFF,TGTGCCAGCAGTGGGACAGGGAACACCGGGGAGCTGTTTTTT
TRBJ1-2,-,few,TRBV28,CASSPVGEGVGYTF,TGTGCCAGCAGTCCCGTGGGCGAGGGGGTTGGCTACACCTTC
TRBJ2-3,TRBD1,-,TRBV5-1,CASSLYRGTTDTQYF,TGCGCCAGCAGCTTATACAGGGGGACTACAGATACGCAGTATTTT
TRBJ1-5,TRBD1,-,TRBV7-2,CASSLRTGRGNQPQHF,TGTGCCAGCAGCTTGAGGACAGGGCGGGGCAATCAGCCCCAGCATTTT
TRBJ1-1,-,-,TRBV18,CASSPLQGQLNTEAFF,TGTGCCAGCTCACCCCTGCAAGGGCAGCTGAACACTGAAGCTTTCTTT
TRBJ2-6,-,-,TRBV29-1,CSVEYPDRTDSGANVLTF,TGCAGCGTTGAGTATCCAGATAGGACGGACTCTGGGGCCAACGTCCTGACTTTC
TRBJ2-2,-,once,TRBV6-1,CATSSGAGELFF,TGTGCCACCTCATCGGGGGCCGGGGAGCTGTTTTTT
TRBJ2-5,-,-,TRBV7-2,CASSLGGWETQYF,TGTGCCAGCAGCTTAGGGGGGTGGGAGACCCAGTACTTC
TRBJ2-7,TRBD2,-,TRBV4-1,CASSHRAGGLSYEQYF,TGCGCCAGCAGCCATAGAGCGGGGGGGCTCTCCTACGAGCAGTACTTC
TRBJ2-1,TRBD2,once,TRBV18,CASARDIAGGNNEQFF,TGTGCCAGCGCGCGGGATATAGCGGGGGGGAACAATGAGCAGTTCTTC
TRBJ1-1,-,-,TRBV7-8,CASIRGSLETEAFF,TGTGCCAGCATTCGGGGCTCCTTGGAGACTGAAGCTTTCTTT
TRBJ2-3,-,-,TRBV7-9,CASPLGDTQYF,TGTGCCAGCCCCCTGGGGGATACGCAGTATTTT
TRBJ2-2,-,-,TRBV6-6,CASSYGGTTGELFF,TGTGCCAGCAGTTACGGCGGGACCACCGGGGAGCTGTTTTTT
TRBJ2-5,-,-,TRBV28,CASSLQETQYF,TGTGCCAGCAGTCTCCAAGAGACCCAGTACTTC
TRBJ2-7,-,-,TRBV9,CASSLPYEQYF,TGTGCCAGCAGCCTTCCCTACGAGCAGTACTTC
TRBJ2-1,-,-,TRBV7-8,CASSPGTINEQFF,TGTGCCAGCAGCCCCGGGACGATCAATGAGCAGTTCTTC
TRBJ2-7,TRBD2,many,TRBV27,CASSLSPGLAGVNEQYF,TGTGCCAGCAGTTTATCCCCGGGACTAGCGGGAGTAAACGAGCAGTACTTC
TRBJ2-2,-,-,TRBV2,CASSDQTDNTGELFF,TGTGCCAGCAGTGACCAGACAGACAACACCGGGGAGCTGTTTTTT
TRBJ1-5,-,-,TRBV28,CASRLQGLNQPQHF,TGTGCCAGCAGGTTGCAGGGTCTTAATCAGCCCCAGCATTTT
TRBJ1-5,-,once,TRBV27,CASSLYRAQPQHF,TGTGCCAGCAGTTTATACAGGGCTCAGCCCCAGCATTTT
TRBJ1-2,-,few,TRBV19,CASLLPGIAGYTF,TGTGCCAGTCTACTCCCAGGGATTGCTGGCTACACCTTC
TRBJ2-7,-,-,TRBV9,CASSVYEGDEQYF,TGTGCCAGCAGCGTATACGAGGGGGACGAGCAGTACTTC
TRBJ2-1,TRBD1,-,TRBV15,CATSTNRGLGQFF,TGTGCCACCAGCACCAACAGGGGGCTGGGGCAGTTCTTC
TRBJ2-3,TRBD1,few,TRBV28,CASSMDRPSTDTQYF,TGTGCCAGCAGTATGGACAGGCCCTCGACGGATACGCAGTATTTT
TRBJ2-1,-,-,TRBV9,CASNENRDFNEQFF,TGTGCCAGCAACGAAAACAGGGATTTCAATGAGCAGTTCTTC
TRBJ2-1,-,-,TRBV19,CASRHTGVSYNEQFF,TGTGCCAGTCGTCATACCGGGGTTTCCTACAATGAGCAGTTCTTC
TRBJ2-4,-,-,TRBV18,CASSPSLAKNIQYF,TGTGCCAGCTCACCGTCACTAGCCAAAAACATTCAGTACTTC
TRBJ1-6,-,-,TRBV4-3,CASSQGRGQPGSSPLHF,TGCGCCAGCAGCCAAGGCAGGGGCCAACCGGGTAGTTCACCCCTCCACTTT
TRBJ1-2,-,-,TRBV27,CASRLKTESNYGYTF,TGTGCCAGCAGACTGAAGACTGAATCTAACTATGGCTACACCTTC
TRBJ1-1,-,-,TRBV30,CAWSGILGEAFF,TGTGCCTGGAGTGGGATCTTGGGTGAAGCTTTCTTT
TRBJ1-3,TRBD1,-,TRBV11-2,CASSAKRVTGGRKAIYF,TGTGCCAGCAGCGCAAAAAGGGTCACAGGGGGCCGAAAGGCCATATATTTT
TRBJ2-1,-,-,TRBV27,CASSLLSGLALEEQFF,TGTGCCAGCAGTTTACTAAGCGGACTGGCCCTGGAGGAGCAGTTCTTC